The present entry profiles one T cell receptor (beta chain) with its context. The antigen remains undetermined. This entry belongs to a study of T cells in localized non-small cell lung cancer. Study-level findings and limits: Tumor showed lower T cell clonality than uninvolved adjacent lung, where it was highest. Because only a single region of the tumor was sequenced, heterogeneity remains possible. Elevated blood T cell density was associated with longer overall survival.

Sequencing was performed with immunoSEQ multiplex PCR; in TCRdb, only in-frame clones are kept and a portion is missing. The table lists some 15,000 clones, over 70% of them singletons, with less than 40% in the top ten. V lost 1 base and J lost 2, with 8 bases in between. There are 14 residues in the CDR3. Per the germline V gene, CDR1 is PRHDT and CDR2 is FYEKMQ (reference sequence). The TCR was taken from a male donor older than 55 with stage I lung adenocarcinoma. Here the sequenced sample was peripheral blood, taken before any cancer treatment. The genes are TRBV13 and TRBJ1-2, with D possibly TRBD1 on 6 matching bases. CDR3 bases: TGTGCCAGCAGCTTAGTACAGGGAAACTATGGCTACACCTTC. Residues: CASSLVQGNYGYTF.